The entry that follows covers one T cell receptor beta chain sequence. The method was immunoSEQ multiplex PCR; TCRdb's version includes in-frame clones alone and lacks a portion of them. This table has more than 65,000 clones, roughly 96% appearing once. The data were taken from a study of technical replicates of blood from a few donors. This CDR3 is 15 amino acids long. Germline V gives CDR1 SNHLY, CDR2 FYNNEI. V was clipped by 7 bases and J by 4 bases, with 19 bases between them. This chain joins TRBV2 and TRBJ1-2; D is ambiguous. Sequenced: T cells isolated from PBMCs. The TCR was taken from a human donor in good health. The CDR3 coding sequence is TGTGCCAGCACCCTTTCTGCCGGGCGGGCCTATGGCTACACCTTC. The encoded protein is CASTLSAGRAYGYTF.